Below, one TCR beta chain is given with its context. Its antigen is unknown. No much larger clone is present one base from it, and per-base qualities are unavailable. The sample originates from a study of T cells in Graves' hyperthyroidism and ophthalmopathy (dated 2019 in TCRdb). Context from the whole study: Peripheral blood was sampled at the time of initial diagnosis, prior to any treatment. TCR Vbeta CDR3 sequencing of 130 to 150 peripheral blood samples (under 45 ophthalmopathy, around 80 hyperthyroidism and roughly 17 progressor patients) is reported in the paper. To identify TCR V-J signatures that set the groups apart, the researchers used a discovery cohort of more than 95 patients, made up of 40 to 45 with Graves' ophthalmopathy and about 60 with stable Graves' hyperthyroidism. Prospective prediction of ophthalmopathy was tested in an independent validation cohort consisting of 18 hyperthyroidism patients and more than 15 patients who later progressed to ophthalmopathy. In addition, the study compared T-cell repertoires in thyroid tissue and in blood from six Graves' hyperthyroidism patients. After blood sampling, hyperthyroidism patients were treated with methimazole at a starting dose of 30 mg daily, and ophthalmopathy patients were treated with high-dose intravenous methylprednisolone. For training and testing, the roughly 97 patients in the discovery cohort were randomly divided in a 7:3 ratio. General study outcomes and caveats: In validation, the model predicted progression to ophthalmopathy a median of approximately 6.6 months before onset, with roughly 68% sensitivity and almost 75% specificity. Sample size was not statistically predetermined, and blinding of investigators to group allocation was not performed. In cross-validation, a model built on a 13 V-J signature told ophthalmopathy apart from stable hyperthyroidism with approximately 90% sensitivity and roughly 81% specificity, and in testing the same model reached 80%/75%. Blood samples also contained most of the expanded thyroid clonotypes (frequency above 0.001), which suggests that blood repertoires may reflect thyroid immune responses.

Stable Graves' hyperthyroidism was defined as the absence of progression to ophthalmopathy over 18 months of follow-up. The hyperthyroidism patients were between 18 and 65 years old and newly diagnosed, with a disease duration of less than 2 months. Any patient with an uncontrolled infection, another autoimmune disease, pregnancy or lactation was excluded. Diagnoses were based on clinical symptoms, serum thyroxine and TRAb, thyroid ultrasound and orbital computed tomography. PBMCs were isolated from about 9 ml of fresh peripheral blood by Ficoll-Paque density gradient centrifugation. Total RNA was extracted with Trizol reagent, and quality was checked on an Agilent 2100 Bioanalyzer. TCR beta CDR3 regions were amplified from RNA transcripts. For the first round of RT-PCR on the TCR CDR3, the HTBI primer set was used together with the Qiagen OneStep RT-PCR kit. The libraries were constructed in a second round of multiplex PCR and then size-selected and purified. Libraries were sequenced paired-end with 100 bp reads on an Illumina HiSeq2000. The original pipeline was this. SOAPnuke was used to process the raw data, removing reads that contained adapters or uncalled bases, had a mean Phred below 15, or lacked an exact match to the constant primer or identifier. High-quality paired reads were merged with COPE v1.2.5, and unique nucleotide sequences were defined as clonotypes. MiTCR v1.1 was used to align the clonotypes against IMGT TRBV, TRBD and TRBJ reference segments. The analysis included only V-J combinations with a frequency above 0.0001, which together covered 99% to 99.2% of the repertoires. A TCS score was defined as the ratio of F50 (clonal expansion) to E x V (chaos), with BLOSUM62-based TCRdist applied between CDR3 peptides within each V-J. Welch's t-statistics and random forest reduced 500 to 650 V-J features to about 13, which were used in a naive Bayes classifier (R e1071). Through fastp at Q25 and MiXCR, TCRdb rebuilt clones from the public reads, retaining in-frame beta chains. One record per CDR3 amino acid sequence lists the most common genes and DNA. Clone size and V and J calls follow TCRdb, not the original study. The sample contains fewer than 400,000 distinct CDR3 sequences, approximately 25% of them found a single time. More than 60% of the sample rests with the top ten.

From the cysteine up to the phenylalanine, the CDR3 has a length of 14 residues. The read is trimmed to its CDR3 DNA, 42 bases read in frame from base 1. The germline V gene provides CDR1 SGHAT and CDR2 FQNNGV. V and J lose 4 bases and 7 bases, and a span of 16 bases separates them. The receptor's source is a man in his fifties or sixties with Graves' hyperthyroidism. Here the chain combines TRBV11-2 and TRBJ1-2; the D gene is not confidently resolved. The sequenced sample consisted of blood. Here the CDR3 is given as CASSSTLAELGYTF. The bases read TGTGCCAGCAGCTCGACGCTTGCTGAGCTTGGCTACACCTTC.